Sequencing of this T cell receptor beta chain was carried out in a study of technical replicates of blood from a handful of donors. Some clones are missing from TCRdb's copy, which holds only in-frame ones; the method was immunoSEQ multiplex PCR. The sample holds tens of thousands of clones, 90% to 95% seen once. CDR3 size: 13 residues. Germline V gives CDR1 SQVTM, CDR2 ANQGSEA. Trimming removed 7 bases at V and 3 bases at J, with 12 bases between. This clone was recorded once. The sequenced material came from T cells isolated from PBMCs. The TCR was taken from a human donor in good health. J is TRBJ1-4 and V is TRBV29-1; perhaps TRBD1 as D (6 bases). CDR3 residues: CSGIQGSNEKLFF. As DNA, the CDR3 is TGCAGCGGAATACAGGGATCTAATGAAAAACTGTTTTTT.